This T cell receptor (beta chain) was identified during a study of blood T cell repertoires in COVID-19 (dated by TCRdb to about 2020). Regarding the research as a whole: Samples covering the acute and convalescent phases of COVID-19 were provided by collaborators in the United States, Italy and Spain. The material from the prospective study consisted of cDNA or gDNA derived from T cells, B-cell-depleted T cells, or PBMCs. The dataset comprised deeply sampled blood TCRbeta repertoires from subjects exposed to, actively infected with, or recovered from COVID-19. The repertoires were made available in a free public database intended to serve as a resource for research on the immune response to SARS-CoV-2. Samples were obtained from the ongoing ImmuneRACE study (first 160 participants) and from 950 to 1,500 subjects provided by 6 global collaborators. A de-identified subject ID, COVID-19 status, age in years and sex were almost always included in the sample metadata. Where available, HLA class I and class II types were obtained from metadata supplied by the sample provider rather than from assay-based typing.

Looking up the germline V gene (reference sequence) yields CDR1 MNHNY and CDR2 SVGAGI. V is pruned by 6 bases and J by 5 bases, leaving 8 bases of the junction without a gene match. The CDR3 measures 14 amino acids from cysteine to phenylalanine. This entry keeps only the CDR3 DNA: 42 bases, framed from base 1. TCRbeta CDR3 regions were amplified from genomic DNA by means of the immunoSEQ Assay, a bias-controlled multiplex PCR. In the source study's methods: Nucleated cell counts per sample were estimated from amplification of reference gene primers within the assay. To quantify the absolute abundance of each unique TCRbeta CDR3 rearrangement, sequence reads were collapsed and filtered. For each sample, productive Simpson clonality was calculated by taking the square root of Simpson's diversity index across productive rearrangements. TCRdb took over this immuneACCESS table, retaining in-frame rearrangements with V and J assigned. Such tables are incomplete; in checked studies, under half of the missing clones stem from an unresolved V gene, and the remainder is unexplained. V, J and clone size derive from that table, while D and trimming were established from the DNA sequence. The sample table lists fewer than 90,000 clones, 88% of them with a count of one. Jointly, the top ten make up about 1.5% of the sample.

Beyond this particular receptor, the publication reports: How much clinical and demographic metadata was included differed by source and by participant, and the metadata was provided uncurated.

Turning to this clone: No antigen is known for it. Base qualities were left out, and no much larger clone turns up one base away.

Whole blood was collected in K2EDTA tubes by collaborating institutions according to the institutions' own protocols. For TCRbeta analysis, collaborators shipped samples in one of three forms: frozen whole blood, isolated PBMCs, or DNA extracted from either of those sample types. The sample was peripheral blood. In this chain, TRBV6-6 is recombined with TRBJ2-3, with 7 bases aligning to TRBD1. This receptor was taken from a human donor in a cohort sampled during active COVID-19. The CDR3 protein sequence reads: CASSQGTEGDTQYF. The bases are TGTGCCAGCAGCCAAGGGACAGAAGGAGATACGCAGTATTTT.